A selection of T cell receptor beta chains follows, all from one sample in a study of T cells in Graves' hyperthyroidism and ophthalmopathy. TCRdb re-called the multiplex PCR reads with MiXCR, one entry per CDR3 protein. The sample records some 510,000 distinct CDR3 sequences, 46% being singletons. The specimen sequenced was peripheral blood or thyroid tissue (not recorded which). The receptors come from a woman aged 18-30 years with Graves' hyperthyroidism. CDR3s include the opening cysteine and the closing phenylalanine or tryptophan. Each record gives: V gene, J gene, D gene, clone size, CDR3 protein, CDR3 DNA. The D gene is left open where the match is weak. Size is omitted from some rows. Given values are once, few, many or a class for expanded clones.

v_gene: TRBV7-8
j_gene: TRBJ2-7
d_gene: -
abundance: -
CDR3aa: CASSRLTSEQYF
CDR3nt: TGTGCCAGCTCACGCCTGACATCCGAGCAGTACTTC

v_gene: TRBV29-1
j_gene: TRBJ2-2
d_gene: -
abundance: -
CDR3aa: CSHPGRTGELFF
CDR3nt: TGCAGCCATCCGGGGCGAACCGGGGAGCTGTTTTTT

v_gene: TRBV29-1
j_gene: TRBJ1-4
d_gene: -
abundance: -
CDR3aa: CSAGTEPNEKLFF
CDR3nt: TGCAGCGCAGGGACCGAGCCCAATGAAAAACTGTTTTTT

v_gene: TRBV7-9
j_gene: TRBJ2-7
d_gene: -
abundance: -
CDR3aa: CASTISGAPEQYF
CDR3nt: TGTGCCAGCACCATTTCGGGAGCCCCCGAGCAGTACTTC

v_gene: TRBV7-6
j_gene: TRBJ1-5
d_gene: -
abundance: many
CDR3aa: CASSLGAGIQPQHF
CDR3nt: TGTGCCAGCAGCTTAGGGGCAGGGATTCAGCCCCAGCATTTT

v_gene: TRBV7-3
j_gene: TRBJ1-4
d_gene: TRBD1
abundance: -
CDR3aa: CASSLDGTGSVEKLFF
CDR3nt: TGTGCCAGCAGCTTAGACGGGACAGGGTCAGTCGAAAAACTGTTTTTT

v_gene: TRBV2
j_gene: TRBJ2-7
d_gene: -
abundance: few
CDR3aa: CASRDRERYEQYF
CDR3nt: TGTGCCAGCAGGGACCGGGAGCGCTACGAGCAGTACTTC

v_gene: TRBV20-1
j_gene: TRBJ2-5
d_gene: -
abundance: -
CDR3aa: CSARLLHRGQETQYF
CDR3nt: TGCAGTGCTAGACTCCTACACAGAGGGCAAGAGACCCAGTACTTC

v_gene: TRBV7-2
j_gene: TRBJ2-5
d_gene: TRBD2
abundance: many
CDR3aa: CASSATSLQETQYF
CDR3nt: TGTGCCAGCAGCGCGACTAGCCTCCAAGAGACCCAGTACTTC

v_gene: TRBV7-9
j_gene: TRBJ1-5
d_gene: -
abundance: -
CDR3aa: CASSGWGGDQPQHF
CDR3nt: TGTGCCAGTAGCGGTTGGGGGGGCGATCAGCCCCAGCATTTT